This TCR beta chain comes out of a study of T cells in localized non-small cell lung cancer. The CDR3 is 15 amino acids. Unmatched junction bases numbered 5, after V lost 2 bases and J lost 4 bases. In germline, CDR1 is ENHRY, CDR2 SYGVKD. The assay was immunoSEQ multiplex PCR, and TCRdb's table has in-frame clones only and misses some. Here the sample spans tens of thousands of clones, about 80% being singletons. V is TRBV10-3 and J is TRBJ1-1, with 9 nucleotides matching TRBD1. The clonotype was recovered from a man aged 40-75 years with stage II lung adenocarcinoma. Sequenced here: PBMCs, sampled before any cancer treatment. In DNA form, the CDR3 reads TGTGCCATCAGTGAGAAGGGGACAGGGTCCACTGAAGCTTTCTTT. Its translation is CAISEKGTGSTEAFF.